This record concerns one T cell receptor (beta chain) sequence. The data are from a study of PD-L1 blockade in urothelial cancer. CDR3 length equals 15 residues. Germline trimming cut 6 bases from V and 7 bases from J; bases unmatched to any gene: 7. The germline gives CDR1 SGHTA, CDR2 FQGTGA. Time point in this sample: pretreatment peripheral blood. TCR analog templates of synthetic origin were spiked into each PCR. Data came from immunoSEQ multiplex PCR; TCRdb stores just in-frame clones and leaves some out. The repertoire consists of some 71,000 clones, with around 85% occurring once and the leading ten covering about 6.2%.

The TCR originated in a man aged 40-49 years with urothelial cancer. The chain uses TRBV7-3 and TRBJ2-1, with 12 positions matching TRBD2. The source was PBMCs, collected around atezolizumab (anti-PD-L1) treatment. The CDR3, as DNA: TGTGCCAGCAGTCCCGGACTAGCGGGATGGAATGAGCAGTTCTTC. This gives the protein CASSPGLAGWNEQFF.